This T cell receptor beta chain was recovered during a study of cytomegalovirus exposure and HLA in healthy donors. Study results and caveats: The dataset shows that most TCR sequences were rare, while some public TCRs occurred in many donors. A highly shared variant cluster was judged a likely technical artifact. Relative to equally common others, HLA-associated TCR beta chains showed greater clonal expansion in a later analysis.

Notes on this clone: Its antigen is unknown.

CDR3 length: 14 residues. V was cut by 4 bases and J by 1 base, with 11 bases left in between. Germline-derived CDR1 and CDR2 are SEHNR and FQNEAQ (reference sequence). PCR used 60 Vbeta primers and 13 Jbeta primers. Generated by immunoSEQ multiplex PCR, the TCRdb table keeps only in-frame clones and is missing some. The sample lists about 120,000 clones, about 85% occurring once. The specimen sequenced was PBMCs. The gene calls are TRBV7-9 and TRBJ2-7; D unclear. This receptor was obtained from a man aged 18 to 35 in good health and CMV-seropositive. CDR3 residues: CASSSLTGSYEQYF. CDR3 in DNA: TGTGCCAGCAGCTCCCTGACTGGGTCCTACGAGCAGTACTTC.